The 17 T cell receptor beta chains below come from one sample, sequenced in a study of blood T cells in healthy people across ages. The use of a sample-barcoded 5' primer and a J-beta primer mix characterized a second PCR of roughly 6 to 11 cycles. TCRdb redid the calling of the 5' RACE reads with MiXCR, one entry per CDR3 protein. The data show approximately 1.5 million distinct CDR3 sequences, with 42% seen just once and approximately 4.1% held by the top ten. What was sequenced was blood. The source is a woman aged 18-35 years in good health.

Comment on this clonotype: The junction departs from germline at one end; a sequencing error may be responsible. The CDR3 loop reads CASSRIQTTDMQYF. The CDR3 nucleotides read TGTGCCAGCAGTCGGATTCAGACCACAGATATGCAGTATTTT. The V and J genes are TRBV6-5 and TRBJ2-3; no clear D gene. Germline lookup yields CDR1 MNHEY and CDR2 SVGAGI. The length of the CDR3 is 14 residues.

This clonotype appeared a few times. This chain joins TRBV6-1 and TRBJ2-3; either TRBD1 or TRBD2 may supply D (5 bases each). The V gene's germline CDR1 is MNHNS and CDR2 SASEGT. The CDR3 length is 14 residues. Trimming took off 6 bases at V and 7 bases at J, with 17 bases between the two ends. This CDR3 is CASRPGTVQNTQYF. The CDR3 DNA is TGTGCCAGCAGACCCGGGACGGTTCAAAATACGCAGTATTTT.

V usage is TRBV6-2 or TRBV6-3 and J usage is TRBJ2-6, with a weak D call TRBD1 (5 bases). The CDR3 consists of 15 residues. The germline V gene encodes CDR1 MNHEY and CDR2 SVGEGT. Between the trimmed V and J ends, which lost 8 bases and 0 bases, there was a span of 11 bases. The DNA for the CDR3 is TGTGCCAGCGAGAAAGACAGCTCTGGGGCCAACGTCCTGACTTTC. Translation: CASEKDSSGANVLTF.

This clonotype was counted between two and nine times. V is TRBV29-1 and J is TRBJ2-5; the match to TRBD2 covers 8 bases. V trimming: 4 bases; J trimming: 1 base; junction bases outside the gene matches: 5. CDR1 and CDR2 (germline): SQVTM, ANQGSEA. The CDR3 totals 14 residues. This chain's CDR3 is CSVGASGSQETQYF. CDR3 nucleotides: TGCAGCGTTGGGGCTAGCGGGTCCCAAGAGACCCAGTACTTC. The full variable domain, its missing parts supplied by reference TRBV29-1 and TRBJ2-5, is SAVISQKPSRDICQRGTSLTIQCQVDSQVTMMFWYRQQPGQSLTLIATANQGSEATYESGFVIDKFPISRPNLTFSTLTVSNMSPEDSSIYLCSVGASGSQETQYFGPGTRLLVL.

The V gene is TRBV6-2 or TRBV6-3, the J gene TRBJ1-1; D gene unclear. The CDR3 loop spans 13 amino acids. Looked up from germline, CDR1 is MNHEY and CDR2 is SVGEGT. With 2 bases removed from V and 2 bases from J, the gap between germline ends came to 6 bases. The CDR3 region has the DNA TGTGCCAGCAGTTACCCTGGAAACACTGAAGCTTTCTTT. This translates into CASSYPGNTEAFF.

The J gene is TRBJ1-5, the V gene TRBV20-1; D is uncertain. The CDR3 is 15 residues long. The germline V and J ends were trimmed by 0 bases and 5 bases, with 14 bases remaining between them. Germline V gene data show CDR1 as DFQATT and CDR2 as SNEGSKA (reference sequence). The CDR3 region is CSARDPRADYQPQHF. DNA for the CDR3: TGCAGTGCTAGAGATCCGAGGGCAGATTATCAGCCCCAGCATTTT.

The genes are TRBV6-5 and TRBJ2-3; unclear D gene. Germline V gene data show CDR1 as MNHEY and CDR2 as SVGAGI. The CDR3 extends over 14 amino acids. V gave up 4 bases and J gave up 4 bases, with 12 bases separating them. CDR3: CASSSLSRPDTQYF. The DNA of the CDR3 is TGTGCCAGCAGTTCACTCTCCCGCCCAGATACGCAGTATTTT.

The rearrangement joins TRBV29-1 to TRBJ2-2; a weak D match, TRBD2 (6 bases). Germline CDR1 is SQVTM and CDR2 is ANQGSEA. The CDR3 contains 12 residues. Trimming removed 6 bases from V and 7 bases from J, with 12 bases in between. CDR3 sequence reads: CSVPSAGGELFF. The DNA for the CDR3 is TGCAGCGTACCTAGCGCTGGCGGGGAGCTGTTTTTT.

The chain links TRBV4-3 to TRBJ1-2; 7 bases fit TRBD1. Trimming cost V 4 bases and J 5 bases; bases outside gene matches: 13. Germline V lookup: CDR1 LGHNA, CDR2 YSLEER. The CDR3 loop spans 16 amino acids. The CDR3 DNA reads TGCGCCAGCAGCCCCGGGCGGGACAGCGGACGTTATGGCTACACCTTC. Its protein is CASSPGRDSGRYGYTF.

V is TRBV3-1 and J is TRBJ2-1, with D perhaps TRBD1 (6 bases). This CDR3 has 15 residues. The ends were cut back, 4 bases at V and 0 bases at J, with 10 bases in the middle. The germline CDR1 and CDR2 sequences are LGHDT and YNNKEL (reference sequence). The CDR3 DNA reads TGTGCCAGCAGCCCTAGACAGGTCTCCTACAATGAGCAGTTCTTC. As protein: CASSPRQVSYNEQFF.

This clonotype was seen only a few times. The chain couples TRBV11-2 to TRBJ2-2; 8 positions match TRBD2. V gave up 9 bases and J gave up 5 bases; unmatched junction bases: 11. This CDR3 has 15 amino acids. The germline V gene encodes CDR1 SGHAT and CDR2 FQNNGV. CDR3 region: CASATTSEITGELFF. The CDR3, as DNA: TGTGCCAGTGCTACGACTAGCGAAATAACCGGGGAGCTGTTTTTT.

The V and J genes are TRBV20-1 and TRBJ2-1; 13 nucleotides align to TRBD2. The CDR3 extends over 16 amino acids. The germline V gene has CDR1 DFQATT and CDR2 SNEGSKA (reference sequence). With 3 bases clipped from V and 4 bases from J, the junction kept 6 bases outside the gene matches. The CDR3 region has the DNA TGCAGTGCTAGGGACAGACTAGCGGGGGGTTACAATGAGCAGTTCTTC. Translated, it gives CSARDRLAGGYNEQFF.

The rearrangement uses TRBV28 and TRBJ2-3; D is undetermined. Trimming took 4 bases from V and 2 from J, leaving 22 bases between them. This CDR3 region has 18 residues. Germline lookup yields CDR1 MDHEN and CDR2 SYDVKM. CDR3 protein: CASSSPSGGARITDTQYF. CDR3 sequence (DNA): TGTGCCAGCAGTTCCCCCTCGGGTGGAGCGCGTATCACAGATACGCAGTATTTT.

This clonotype was counted only a few times. The J gene is TRBJ1-4, the V gene TRBV6-2 or TRBV6-3; no clear D. Looked up from germline, CDR1 is MNHEY and CDR2 is SVGEGT. Trimming removed 5 bases at V and 6 bases at J, with 10 bases between. The CDR3 spans 13 residues. The CDR3 DNA reads TGTGCCAGCAGTCGCACGCCGGATGAAAAACTGTTTTTT. Encoded protein: CASSRTPDEKLFF.

This clonotype was detected only a few times. V gene TRBV4-1 combines with J gene TRBJ1-1; 8 bases agree with TRBD1. The germline CDR1 and CDR2 sequences are MGHRA and YSYEKL. Trimming at V came to 0 bases and at J to 0 bases, leaving 12 bases not matched to a gene. The CDR3 is 19 residues long. In DNA, the CDR3 is TGCGCCAGCAGCCAAGAGGCAGGGGGCGTTAGAGGAGTGAACACTGAAGCTTTCTTT. Translation: CASSQEAGGVRGVNTEAFF.

In its sample, this clonotype was seen a few times. V and J are TRBV10-3 and TRBJ1-1; D ambiguous. This CDR3 region has 16 residues. Trimming took off 2 bases at V and 5 bases at J, with 18 bases between the two ends. Germline CDR1 ENHRY, CDR2 SYGVKD. CDR3 region: CAISEPDGRSRTEAFF. In nucleotides, the CDR3 is TGTGCCATCAGTGAGCCCGATGGACGGTCTAGAACTGAAGCTTTCTTT.

The genes are TRBV7-9 and TRBJ2-5; D not certain. This CDR3 spans 16 amino acids. Germline CDR1 SEHNR, CDR2 FQNEAQ (reference sequence). V lost 3 bases and J 11 bases, leaving 25 bases between the germline ends. CDR3 sequence reads: CASSFEVRRSERWQYF. In DNA, the CDR3 is TGTGCCAGCAGCTTTGAGGTCCGACGGAGCGAAAGGTGGCAGTACTTC.